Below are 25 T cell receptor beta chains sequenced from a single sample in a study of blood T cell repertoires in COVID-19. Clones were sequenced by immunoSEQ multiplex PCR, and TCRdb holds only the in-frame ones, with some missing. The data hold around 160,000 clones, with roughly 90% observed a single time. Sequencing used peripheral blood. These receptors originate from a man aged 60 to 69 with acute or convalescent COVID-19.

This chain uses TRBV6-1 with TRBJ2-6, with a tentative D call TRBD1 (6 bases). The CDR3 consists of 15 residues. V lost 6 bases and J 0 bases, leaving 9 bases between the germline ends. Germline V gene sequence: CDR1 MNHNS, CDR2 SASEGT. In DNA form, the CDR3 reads TGTGCCAGCAGGAAGGACAGCTCTGGGGCCAACGTCCTGACTTTC. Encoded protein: CASRKDSSGANVLTF.

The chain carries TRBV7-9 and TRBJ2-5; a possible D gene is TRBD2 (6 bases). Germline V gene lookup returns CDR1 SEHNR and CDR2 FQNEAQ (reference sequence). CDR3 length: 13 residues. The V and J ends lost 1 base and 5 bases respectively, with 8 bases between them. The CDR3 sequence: CASSLGGVETQYF. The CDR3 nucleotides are TGTGCCAGCAGCTTAGGGGGGGTCGAGACCCAGTACTTC. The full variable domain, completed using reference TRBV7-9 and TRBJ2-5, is DTGVSQNPRHKITKRGQNVTFRCDPISEHNRLYWYRQTLGQGPEFLTYFQNEAQLEKSRLLSDRFSAERPKGSFSTLEIQRTEQGDSAMYLCASSLGGVETQYFGPGTRLLVL.

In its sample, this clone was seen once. The CDR3: CASSLHGQGNTEAFF. CDR3 in DNA: TGCGCCAGCAGCTTGCATGGACAGGGAAACACTGAAGCTTTCTTT. The chain combines TRBV5-1 with TRBJ1-1, with 8 nucleotides matching TRBD1. Germline V gives CDR1 SGHRS, CDR2 YFSETQ. The J segment lost 2 bases and the V segment lost 1 base, leaving 4 bases of the junction unmatched. This CDR3 contains 15 residues.

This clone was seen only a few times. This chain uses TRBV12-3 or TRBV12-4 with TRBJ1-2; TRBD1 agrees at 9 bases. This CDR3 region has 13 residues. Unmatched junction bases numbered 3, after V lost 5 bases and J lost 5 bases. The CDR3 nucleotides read TGTGCCAGCAGTAGGGGGACAGGGTATGGCTACACCTTC. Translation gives CASSRGTGYGYTF.

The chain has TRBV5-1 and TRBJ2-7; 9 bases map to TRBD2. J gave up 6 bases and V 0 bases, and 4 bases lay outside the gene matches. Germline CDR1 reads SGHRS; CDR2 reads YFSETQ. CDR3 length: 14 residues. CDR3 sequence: CASSLEEREVEQYF. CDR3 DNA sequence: TGCGCCAGCAGCTTGGAGGAGCGGGAGGTCGAGCAGTACTTC.

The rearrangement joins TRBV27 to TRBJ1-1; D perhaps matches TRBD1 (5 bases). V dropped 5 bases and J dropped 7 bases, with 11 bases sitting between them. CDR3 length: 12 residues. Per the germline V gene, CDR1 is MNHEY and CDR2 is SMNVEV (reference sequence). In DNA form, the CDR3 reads TGTGCCAGCAGTACCATGGGGGGTGAAGCTTTCTTT. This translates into CASSTMGGEAFF.

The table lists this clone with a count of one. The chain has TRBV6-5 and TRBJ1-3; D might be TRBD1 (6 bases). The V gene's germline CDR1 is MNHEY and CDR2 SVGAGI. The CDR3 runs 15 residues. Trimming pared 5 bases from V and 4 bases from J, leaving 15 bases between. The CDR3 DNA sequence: TGTGCCAGCAGTCCGACGCAGGGGCGGGGAAACACCATATATTTT. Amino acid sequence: CASSPTQGRGNTIYF.

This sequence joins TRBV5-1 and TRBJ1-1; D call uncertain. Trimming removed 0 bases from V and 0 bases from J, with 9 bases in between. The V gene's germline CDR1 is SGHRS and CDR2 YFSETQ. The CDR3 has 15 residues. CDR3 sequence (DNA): TGCGCCAGCAGCTTGGAAGTGAACATGAACACTGAAGCTTTCTTT. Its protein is CASSLEVNMNTEAFF.

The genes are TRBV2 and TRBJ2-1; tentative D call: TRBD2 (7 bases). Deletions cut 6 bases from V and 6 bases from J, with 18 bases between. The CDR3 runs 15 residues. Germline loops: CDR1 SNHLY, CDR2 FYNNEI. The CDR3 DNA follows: TGTGCCAGCAGGGAAAAGGCGGGGGCGCTCAATGAGCAGTTCTTC. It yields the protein CASREKAGALNEQFF.

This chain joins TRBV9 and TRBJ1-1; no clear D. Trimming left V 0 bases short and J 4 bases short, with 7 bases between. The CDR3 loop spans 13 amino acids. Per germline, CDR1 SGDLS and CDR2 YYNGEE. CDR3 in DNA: TGTGCCAGCAGCGTAGGTGCAGGCACTGAAGCTTTCTTT. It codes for CASSVGAGTEAFF.

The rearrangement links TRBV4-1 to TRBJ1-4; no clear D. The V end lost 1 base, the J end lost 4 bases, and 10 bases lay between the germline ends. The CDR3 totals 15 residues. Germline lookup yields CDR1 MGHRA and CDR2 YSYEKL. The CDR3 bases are TGCGCCAGCAGCCAAGTCCGCACACGTAATGAAAAACTGTTTTTT. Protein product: CASSQVRTRNEKLFF.

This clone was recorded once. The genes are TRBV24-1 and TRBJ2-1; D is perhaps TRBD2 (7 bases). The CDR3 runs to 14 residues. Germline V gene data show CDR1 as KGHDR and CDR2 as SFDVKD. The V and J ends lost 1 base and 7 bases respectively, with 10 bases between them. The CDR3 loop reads CATSDFGGRNEQFF. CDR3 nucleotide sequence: TGTGCCACCAGTGATTTCGGGGGGCGAAATGAGCAGTTCTTC.

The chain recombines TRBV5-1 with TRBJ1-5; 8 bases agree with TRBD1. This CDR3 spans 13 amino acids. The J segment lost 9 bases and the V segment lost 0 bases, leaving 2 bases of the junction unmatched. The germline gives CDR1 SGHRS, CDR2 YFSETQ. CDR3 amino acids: CASSLGQGWPQHF. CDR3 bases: TGCGCCAGCAGCTTGGGACAGGGGTGGCCCCAGCATTTT.

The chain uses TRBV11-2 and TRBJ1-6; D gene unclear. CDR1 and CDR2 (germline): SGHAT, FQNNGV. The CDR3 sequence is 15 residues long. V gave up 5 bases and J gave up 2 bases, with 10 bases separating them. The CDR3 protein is CASSLQAPYNSPLHF. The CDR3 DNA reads TGTGCCAGCAGCCTCCAGGCTCCCTATAATTCACCCCTCCACTTT.

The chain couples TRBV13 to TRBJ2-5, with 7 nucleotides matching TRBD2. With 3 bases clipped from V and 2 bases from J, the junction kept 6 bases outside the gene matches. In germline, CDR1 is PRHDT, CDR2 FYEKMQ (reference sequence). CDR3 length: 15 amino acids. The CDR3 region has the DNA TGTGCCAGCAGCTTTTTGGGGGGGAGACAAGAGACCCAGTACTTC. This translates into CASSFLGGRQETQYF. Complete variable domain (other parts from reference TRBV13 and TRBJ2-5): AAGVIQSPRHLIKEKRETATLKCYPIPRHDTVYWYQQGPGQDPQFLISFYEKMQSDKGSIPDRFSAQQFSDYHSELNMSSLELGDSALYFCASSFLGGRQETQYFGPGTRLLVL.

CDR3 coding DNA: TGTGCCAGCAGCCTGGTGGGCGGAGGGACTAATGAAAAACTGTTTTTT. This encodes CASSLVGGGTNEKLFF. The chain couples TRBV5-6 to TRBJ1-4; no reliable D call. The germline V and J ends were trimmed by 4 bases and 2 bases, with 15 bases remaining between them. This CDR3 comprises 16 residues. The germline gives CDR1 SGHDT, CDR2 YYEEEE.

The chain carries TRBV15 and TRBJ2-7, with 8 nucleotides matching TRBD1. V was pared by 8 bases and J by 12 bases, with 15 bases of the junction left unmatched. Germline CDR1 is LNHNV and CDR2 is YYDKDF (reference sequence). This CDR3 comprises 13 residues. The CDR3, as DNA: TGTGCCACCGCCGGGACAGGAAGGAACCCACCGTACTTC. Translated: CATAGTGRNPPYF. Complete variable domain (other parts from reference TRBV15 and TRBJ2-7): DAMVIQNPRYQVTQFGKPVTLSCSQTLNHNVMYWYQQKSSQAPKLLFHYYDKDFNNEADTPDNFQSRRPNTSFCFLDIRSPGLGDTAMYLCATAGTGRNPPYFGPGTRLTVT.

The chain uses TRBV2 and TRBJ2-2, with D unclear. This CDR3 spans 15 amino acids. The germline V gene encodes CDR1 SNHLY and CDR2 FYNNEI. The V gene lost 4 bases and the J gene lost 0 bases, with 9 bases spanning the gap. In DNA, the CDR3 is TGTGCCAGCAGTGCGTACAGTTCGAACACCGGGGAGCTGTTTTTT. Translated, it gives CASSAYSSNTGELFF. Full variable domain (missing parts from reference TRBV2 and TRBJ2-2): EPEVTQTPSHQVTQMGQEVILRCVPISNHLYFYWYRQILGQKVEFLVSFYNNEISEKSEIFDDQFSVERPDGSNFTLKIRSTKLEDSAMYFCASSAYSSNTGELFFGEGSRLTVL.

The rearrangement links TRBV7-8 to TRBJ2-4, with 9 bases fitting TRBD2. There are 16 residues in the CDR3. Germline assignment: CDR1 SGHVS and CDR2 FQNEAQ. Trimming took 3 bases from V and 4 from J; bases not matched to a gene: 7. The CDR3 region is CASSFLTSGGKNIQYF. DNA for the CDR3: TGTGCCAGCAGCTTTCTGACCAGCGGGGGGAAAAACATTCAGTACTTC.

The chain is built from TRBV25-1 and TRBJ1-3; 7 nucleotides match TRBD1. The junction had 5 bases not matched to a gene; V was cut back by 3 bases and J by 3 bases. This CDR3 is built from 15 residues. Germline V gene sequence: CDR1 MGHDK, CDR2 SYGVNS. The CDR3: CASSEVQGVGNTIYF. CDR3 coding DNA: TGTGCCAGCAGTGAGGTGCAGGGGGTTGGAAACACCATATATTTT. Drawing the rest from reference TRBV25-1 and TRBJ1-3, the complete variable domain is EADIYQTPRYLVIGTGKKITLECSQTMGHDKMYWYQQDPGMELHLIHYSYGVNSTEKGDLSSESTVSRIRTEHFPLTLESARPSHTSQYLCASSEVQGVGNTIYFGEGSWLTVV.

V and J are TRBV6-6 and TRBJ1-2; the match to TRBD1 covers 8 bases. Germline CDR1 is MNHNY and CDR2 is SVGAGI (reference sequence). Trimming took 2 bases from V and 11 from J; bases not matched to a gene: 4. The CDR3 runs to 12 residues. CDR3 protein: CASSYATGGYTF. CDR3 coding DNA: TGTGCCAGCAGTTACGCTACAGGGGGATACACCTTC.

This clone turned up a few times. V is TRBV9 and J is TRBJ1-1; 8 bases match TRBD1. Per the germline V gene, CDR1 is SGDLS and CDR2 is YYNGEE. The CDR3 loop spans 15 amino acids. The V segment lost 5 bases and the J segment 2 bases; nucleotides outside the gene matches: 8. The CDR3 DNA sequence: TGTGCCAGCAGAGGGACAGGAAATCCCAACACTGAAGCTTTCTTT. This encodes CASRGTGNPNTEAFF.

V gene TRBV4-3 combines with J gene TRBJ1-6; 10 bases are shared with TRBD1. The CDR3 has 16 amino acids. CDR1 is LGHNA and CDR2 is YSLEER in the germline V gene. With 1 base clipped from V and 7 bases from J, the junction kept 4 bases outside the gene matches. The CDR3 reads CASSQVGTGANSPLHF. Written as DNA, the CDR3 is TGCGCCAGCAGCCAAGTCGGGACAGGGGCGAATTCACCCCTCCACTTT.

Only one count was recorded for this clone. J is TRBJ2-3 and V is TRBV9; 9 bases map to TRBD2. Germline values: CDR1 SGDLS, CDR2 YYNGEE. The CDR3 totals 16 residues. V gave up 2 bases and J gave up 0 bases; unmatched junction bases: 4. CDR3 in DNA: TGTGCCAGCAGCGTTACTAGCGGGTCCAGCACAGATACGCAGTATTTT. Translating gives CASSVTSGSSTDTQYF. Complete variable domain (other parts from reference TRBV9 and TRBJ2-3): DSGVTQTPKHLITATGQRVTLRCSPRSGDLSVYWYQQSLDQGLQFLIQYYNGEERAKGNILERFSAQQFPDLHSELNLSSLELGDSALYFCASSVTSGSSTDTQYFGPGTRLTVL.

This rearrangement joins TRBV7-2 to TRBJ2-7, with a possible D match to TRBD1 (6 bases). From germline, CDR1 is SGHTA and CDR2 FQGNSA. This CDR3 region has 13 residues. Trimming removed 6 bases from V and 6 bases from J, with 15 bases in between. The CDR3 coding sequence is TGTGCCAGCAGTCTTTACAGGGTCGCCGAGCAGTACTTC. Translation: CASSLYRVAEQYF.